These 5 T cell receptor beta chains originate from one sample sequenced in a study of technical replicates of blood from a few donors. Method: immunoSEQ multiplex PCR; TCRdb's copy keeps in-frame clones and lacks some. The sample includes around 70,000 clones, approximately 93% seen only once; the top ten take about 0.38%. The sample taken for sequencing was T cells isolated from PBMCs. The receptors originated from a human donor in good health.

The chain combines TRBV4-1 with TRBJ1-4, with 7 bases matching TRBD1. This CDR3 is built from 15 residues. Germline CDR1 and CDR2: MGHRA and YSYEKL. With 2 bases clipped from V and 7 bases from J, the junction kept 7 bases outside the gene matches. For the CDR3, the DNA is TGCGCCAGCAGCCAAAAGGGGGCTCCGGGTGAAAAACTGTTTTTT. Its translation: CASSQKGAPGEKLFF.

The J gene is TRBJ2-1, the V gene TRBV5-4; D is uncertain. CDR1 and CDR2 (germline): SGHNT, YYREEE (reference sequence). With 2 bases removed from V and 4 bases from J, the gap between germline ends came to 13 bases. This CDR3 contains 15 residues. In DNA form, the CDR3 reads TGTGCCAGCAGCTTCCCAGCGAGGCCTTACAATGAGCAGTTCTTC. Translating it yields CASSFPARPYNEQFF.

The V gene is TRBV5-6, the J gene TRBJ1-2; D is perhaps TRBD1 (5 bases). The CDR3 is 15 residues long. V lost 1 base to trimming and J lost 3 bases, with 13 bases between them. Germline CDR1 reads SGHDT; CDR2 reads YYEEEE. The CDR3 DNA reads TGTGCCAGCAGCTTGAGTGGGGCCTTGGACTATGGCTACACCTTC. Its translation is CASSLSGALDYGYTF.

The rearrangement uses TRBV28 and TRBJ1-1, with D maybe TRBD1 (5 bases). The CDR3 length is 13 residues. V lost 3 bases and J lost 4, with 9 bases in between. The germline V gene encodes CDR1 MDHEN and CDR2 SYDVKM. CDR3 nucleotides: TGTGCCAGCAGTTTTTCCGGGGGCACTGAAGCTTTCTTT. Protein product: CASSFSGGTEAFF.

The chain combines TRBV19 with TRBJ1-1; 9 positions match TRBD1. The V and J ends lost 4 bases and 3 bases, in that order; junction bases with no gene match: 9. The germline V gene has CDR1 LNHDA and CDR2 SQIVND (reference sequence). The CDR3 is 16 residues long. This chain's CDR3 is CASSTRGTGRDTEAFF. The CDR3 nucleotides are TGTGCCAGTAGTACTCGAGGGACAGGGAGGGACACTGAAGCTTTCTTT.